The clone carrying this T cell receptor beta chain is medium-sized (0.01 to 0.1%) by share. TCRdb re-derived calls from the 5' RACE reads in MiXCR, one entry per CDR3 protein. The table records 3,000 to 4,000 distinct CDR3 sequences, roughly 7.5% of them present only once. The germline CDR1 and CDR2 sequences are DFQATT and SNEGSKA (reference sequence). This CDR3 is 13 amino acids long. Trimming took 1 base from V and 9 from J; bases not matched to a gene: 4. Time point noted: sample taken at primary tumor resection. The input material, whole RNA from tumor, nontumor lung or frozen PBMC, was sequenced unsorted. This sample was taken from a study of spatial heterogeneity in lung cancer. Across the whole study: Each distinct TCR and UMI combination averaged more than ten appearances in raw reads.

This receptor was identified in a male donor with early-stage non-small cell lung cancer. The chain recombines TRBV20-1 with TRBJ2-1; 9 positions match TRBD2. The source material was normal lung tissue next to the tumor, sampled at surgery. The DNA of the CDR3 is TGCAGTGCTAGAGTACGACTAGCGGCTGAGCAGTTCTTC. The encoded protein is CSARVRLAAEQFF.